The clone carrying this TCR beta chain is labeled as medium-sized. TCRdb re-called the PCR reads with MiXCR. The sample holds about 24,000 clones, approximately 20% seen once. These data originate in a study of metastatic and nonmetastatic thyroid tumors. Every patient underwent thyroid surgery untreated. CDR3 length: 16 amino acids. After removal of 3 bases from V and 0 bases from J, the junction contained 4 bases not matched to a gene. Germline lookup yields CDR1 MNHNS and CDR2 SASEGT. The clonotype was recovered from a female donor with papillary thyroid cancer or a benign thyroid nodule (not recorded which). Some clones in this sample may be carry-over from other donors' samples. The J gene is TRBJ2-2, the V gene TRBV6-1; 7 bases align to TRBD2. The source material was blood. The CDR3 protein is CASSEGLAANTGELFF. The CDR3 DNA sequence: TGTGCCAGCAGTGAGGGGCTAGCGGCGAACACCGGGGAGCTGTTTTTT.